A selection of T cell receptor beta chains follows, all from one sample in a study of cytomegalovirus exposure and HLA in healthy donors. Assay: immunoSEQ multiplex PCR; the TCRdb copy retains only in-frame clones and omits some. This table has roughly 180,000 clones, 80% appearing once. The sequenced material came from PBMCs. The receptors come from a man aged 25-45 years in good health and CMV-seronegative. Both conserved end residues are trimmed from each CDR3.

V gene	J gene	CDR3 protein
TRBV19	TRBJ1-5	ASTLSGYSNQPQH
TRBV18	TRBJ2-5	ASSPAGETQY
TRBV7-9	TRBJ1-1	ASSPSGQGGNTEAF
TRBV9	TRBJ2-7	ASSGGGESSYEQY
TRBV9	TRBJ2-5	ASSPGTGGTETQY
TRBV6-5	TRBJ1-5	ASSAGTGASQPQH
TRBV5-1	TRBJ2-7	ASSLVREEQY
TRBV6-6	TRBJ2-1	ASSLSGSYNEQF
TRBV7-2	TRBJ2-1	ASSLIPQSRIGDNEQF
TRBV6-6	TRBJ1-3	ASSASQVLSGNTIY
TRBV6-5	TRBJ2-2	ASRGGRNTGELF
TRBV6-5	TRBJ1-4	ASSYSTREKLF
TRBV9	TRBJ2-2	ASSSRTGELF
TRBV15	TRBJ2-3	ATSRDYLAGGTDTQY
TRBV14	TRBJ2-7	ASSLQGLGEQY
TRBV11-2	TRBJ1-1	ASSLGGASTEAF
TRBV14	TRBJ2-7	ASSQDAVAPYEQY
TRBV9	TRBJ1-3	ASSVAAGSSGNTIY
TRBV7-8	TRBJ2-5	ASSFMGGGETQY
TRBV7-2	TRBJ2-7	ASSTLRGTFYEQY
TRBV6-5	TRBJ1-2	ASSYIGTLLGYT
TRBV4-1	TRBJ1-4	ASSQAGGLDEKLF
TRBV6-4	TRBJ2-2	ASSVQGATGELF
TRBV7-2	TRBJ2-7	ASSLGRQVGYEQY
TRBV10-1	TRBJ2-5	ASSESTTGGETQY
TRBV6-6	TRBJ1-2	ASKRRSDRGYGYT
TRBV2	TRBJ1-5	ASSENRGDLNQPQH
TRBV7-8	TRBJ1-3	ASSLAGPGGNTIY